The table lists the clone carrying this T cell receptor beta chain with a count of one. No antigen is known for it. Amplification used 60 Vbeta primers and 13 Jbeta primers. Measured with immunoSEQ multiplex PCR; TCRdb has only the in-frame clones, and not every one. The sample includes under 200,000 clones, about three quarters seen only once; the top ten take 6.5% to 8.5%. This specimen belongs to a study of cytomegalovirus exposure and HLA in healthy donors. Regarding the study as a whole: Common viral pathogens seemed, in a later analysis, to connect with several of the most significant clusters.

Sequenced: PBMCs. The sequence was obtained from a woman in her thirties or forties in good health and CMV-seropositive.

CDR3 sequence (DNA): TGCGCCAGCAGGGGGGGACAGGGAACGAACACTGAAGCTTTCTTT. Its translation: CASRGGQGTNTEAFF. The chain joins TRBV5-1 to TRBJ1-1; 9 nucleotides match TRBD1. From germline, CDR1 is SGHRS and CDR2 YFSETQ. CDR3 length equals 15 residues. With V trimmed by 5 bases and J by 1 base, 6 bases remained unmatched.